The source of this T cell receptor (beta chain) is a study of response to subunit inactivated influenza vaccine. TCRdb analysed the RT-PCR reads with MiXCR anew, one entry per CDR3 protein. Of over 800,000 distinct CDR3 sequences detected, approximately 22% appear once; the ten largest clones hold around 9.6%. This clonotype was found many times. Its specificity is not known. Study-wide findings and caveats: Authors suggested few new T cells are recruited by each seasonal influenza vaccination.

This CDR3 has 14 amino acids. CDR1 and CDR2 (germline): SQVTM, ANQGSEA. Trimming took off 7 bases at V and 0 bases at J, with 14 bases between the two ends. The gene calls are TRBV29-1 and TRBJ2-3, with D perhaps TRBD1 (6 bases). The sequencing used PBMCs from blood, collected around 5 days after vaccination. The clonotype originates from a man between 50 and 59 years old who received an inactivated influenza vaccine. For the CDR3, the DNA is TGCAGCGCCGACCGGGACAAAAGCACAGATACGCAGTATTTT. The encoded protein is CSADRDKSTDTQYF.